A single sample gave rise to the 8 T cell receptor beta chains below, sequenced in a study of blood T cell repertoires in COVID-19. This table comes from immunoSEQ multiplex PCR, and its TCRdb copy is limited to in-frame clones, with some not included. The table has 60,000 to 65,000 clones, 72% seen once. The sequenced sample consisted of peripheral blood. The receptors stem from a woman aged 70-85 years with COVID-19, enrolled during active disease.

J is TRBJ2-6 and V is TRBV5-4; D ambiguous. The CDR3 contains 15 residues. The germline gives CDR1 SGHNT, CDR2 YYREEE (reference sequence). The germline V and J ends were trimmed by 4 bases and 0 bases, with 8 bases remaining between them. CDR3 sequence: CASSREASGANVLTF. The CDR3 DNA is TGTGCCAGCAGCCGCGAGGCCTCTGGGGCCAACGTCCTGACTTTC.

The rearrangement links TRBV2 to TRBJ1-2, with 9 positions matching TRBD1. V dropped 6 bases and J dropped 8; count of bases not matched to a gene: 13. CDR3 length: 15 amino acids. Germline loops: CDR1 SNHLY, CDR2 FYNNEI. The CDR3 reads CASRAGQGSPRGYTF. CDR3 DNA: TGTGCCAGCAGAGCCGGACAGGGGAGCCCGCGCGGCTACACCTTC.

The chain recombines TRBV6-2 or TRBV6-3 with TRBJ2-1; tentative D call: TRBD1 (5 bases). CDR1 and CDR2 (germline): MNHEY, SVGEGT. This CDR3 has 15 amino acids. Deletions cut 0 bases from V and 7 bases from J, with 13 bases between. The CDR3 sequence: CASSYSTRVGNEQFF. CDR3 DNA: TGTGCCAGCAGTTACTCGACCAGGGTAGGAAATGAGCAGTTCTTC.

CDR3 in DNA: TGTGCCAGCTCACTACAGAGCTCTGGGGCCAACGTCCTGACTTTC. This gives the protein CASSLQSSGANVLTF. The chain combines TRBV18 with TRBJ2-6; no definite D call. Trimming cost V 4 bases and J 0 bases, with 7 bases left between them. There are 15 residues in the CDR3. The germline gives CDR1 KGHSH, CDR2 LQKENI.

The chain employs TRBV7-2 and TRBJ2-5; no reliable D call. Trimming pared 1 base from V and 0 bases from J, leaving 3 bases between. CDR3 length: 13 residues. The germline CDR1 and CDR2 sequences are SGHTA and FQGNSA. CDR3 in amino acids: CASSLDNQETQYF. The CDR3 bases are TGTGCCAGCAGCTTAGACAACCAAGAGACCCAGTACTTC.

The V and J genes are TRBV5-5 and TRBJ2-3; D call uncertain. V was cut by 2 bases and J by 7 bases, with 17 bases left in between. Germline CDR1 SGHKS, CDR2 YYEKEE (reference sequence). The CDR3 loop spans 15 amino acids. CDR3 bases: TGTGCCAGCAGCTTTGACTTAACGCTGCTGAATACGCAGTATTTT. Its translation: CASSFDLTLLNTQYF.

This sequence joins TRBV18 and TRBJ1-1, with D perhaps TRBD1 (6 bases). The CDR3 is 16 residues long. Germline lookup yields CDR1 KGHSH and CDR2 LQKENI. V lost 3 bases, J lost 2 bases, and 16 bases lay in between. The DNA for the CDR3 is TGTGCCAGCTCACCGAGGGTACAGGGCGGTAACACTGAAGCTTTCTTT. This gives the protein CASSPRVQGGNTEAFF.

The chain combines TRBV6-6 with TRBJ2-1, with 7 nucleotides matching TRBD1. CDR1 is MNHNY and CDR2 is SVGAGI in the germline V gene (reference sequence). J was trimmed by 5 bases and V by 5 bases; bases with no gene match: 9. CDR3 length equals 15 residues. The CDR3 region has the DNA TGTGCCAGCAGTGACAGACAGGGTCTCAACAATGAGCAGTTCTTC. Translation gives CASSDRQGLNNEQFF.